Shown below are 22 T cell receptor beta chains from a single sample sequenced in a study of a mutant IDH1 vaccine in newly diagnosed glioma. The method was immunoSEQ multiplex PCR; TCRdb's version includes in-frame clones alone and lacks a portion of them. The repertoire holds about 32,000 clones, with approximately 80% as singletons. No antigen is known for these receptors. Time point: week 35, safety follow-up. Every vaccine dose comprised 300 ug of mutant IDH1 20-mer peptide plus topical imiquimod. The sequencing here drew on PBMCs, taken from a glioma patient whose treatment included an IDH1 peptide vaccine. The receptors were gathered from a man aged 25 to 40 with glioma.

The chain links TRBV27 to TRBJ1-3; D is undetermined. The CDR3 sequence is 16 residues long. Per germline, CDR1 MNHEY and CDR2 SMNVEV (reference sequence). V was trimmed by 2 bases and J by 0 bases, leaving 11 bases between them. The DNA for the CDR3 is TGTGCCAGCAGTTTAGTCGTCCCGAGCTCTGGAAACACCATATATTTT. The encoded protein is CASSLVVPSSGNTIYF.

CDR3 amino acids: CASSIDLTGDNSYEQYF. CDR3 DNA: TGTGCCAGTAGTATAGACCTGACAGGGGATAACTCCTACGAGCAGTACTTC. V usage is TRBV19 and J usage is TRBJ2-7; TRBD1 matches 8 bases. This CDR3 is built from 17 residues. The germline gives CDR1 LNHDA, CDR2 SQIVND (reference sequence). With V trimmed by 0 bases and J by 0 bases, 7 bases remained unmatched.

V gene TRBV11-1 combines with J gene TRBJ1-2, with D possibly being TRBD1 (6 bases). Trimming pared 5 bases from V and 3 bases from J, leaving 19 bases between. Germline loops: CDR1 SGHAT, CDR2 FQDESV (reference sequence). The CDR3 has 16 amino acids. The CDR3 loop is CASSPGQIPSDYGYTF. The CDR3 DNA sequence: TGTGCCAGCAGCCCTGGACAGATCCCTTCAGACTATGGCTACACCTTC.

J is TRBJ2-7 and V is TRBV9; TRBD2 matches at 7 bases. The germline V gene has CDR1 SGDLS and CDR2 YYNGEE. CDR3 length: 14 residues. The V gene end was trimmed by 4 bases and the J gene end by 0 bases; junction bases not matched to a gene: 4. CDR3 DNA: TGTGCCAGCAGCCCGCGGACTAGCTCCTACGAGCAGTACTTC. Its protein product is CASSPRTSSYEQYF. The full variable domain, with the rest looked up from reference TRBV9 and TRBJ2-7, is DSGVTQTPKHLITATGQRVTLRCSPRSGDLSVYWYQQSLDQGLQFLIQYYNGEERAKGNILERFSAQQFPDLHSELNLSSLELGDSALYFCASSPRTSSYEQYFGPGTRLTVT.

By share of the sample, this clone is large (0.1 to 1%). The V gene is TRBV30, the J gene TRBJ1-1, with 11 bases lining up with TRBD1. Trimming cost V 5 bases and J 4 bases; bases outside gene matches: 3. The CDR3 runs to 13 residues. Germline values: CDR1 GTSNPN, CDR2 SVGIG (reference sequence). The CDR3 region is CAWWTGGITEAFF. As DNA, the CDR3 is TGTGCCTGGTGGACAGGGGGCATCACTGAAGCTTTCTTT.

This chain uses TRBV7-9 with TRBJ2-7; D remains ambiguous. CDR3 length equals 12 residues. Trimming left V 0 bases short and J 2 bases short, with 2 bases between. From germline, CDR1 is SEHNR and CDR2 FQNEAQ (reference sequence). The DNA of the CDR3 is TGTGCCAGCAGCTTAGCAGCCTACGAGCAGTACTTC. Protein: CASSLAAYEQYF.

The rearrangement links TRBV5-4 to TRBJ1-2; TRBD1 aligns across 9 bases. This CDR3 has 16 amino acids. The trim removed 0 bases at V and 7 bases at J, leaving 10 bases unmatched. Germline V CDR1 and CDR2: SGHNT, YYREEE (reference sequence). The DNA of the CDR3 is TGTGCCAGCAGCTTGGCCGCCGGGACAGGGCCTTCTGGCTACACCTTC. Translating gives CASSLAAGTGPSGYTF.

This chain uses TRBV5-1 with TRBJ2-1; 10 nucleotides align to TRBD2. The CDR3 runs 18 residues. Germline V gene sequence: CDR1 SGHRS, CDR2 YFSETQ. Germline trimming cut 0 bases from V and 4 bases from J; bases unmatched to any gene: 10. The chain's CDR3 is CASSLANYGAGGYNEQFF. CDR3 DNA sequence: TGCGCCAGCAGCTTGGCCAATTATGGAGCGGGAGGGTACAATGAGCAGTTCTTC.

The V gene is TRBV25-1, the J gene TRBJ2-2; unclear D gene. Germline V CDR1 and CDR2: MGHDK, SYGVNS. Trimming stripped 4 bases from V and 2 bases from J, with 8 bases between. The length of the CDR3 is 14 residues. The CDR3 coding sequence is TGTGCCAGCAGTGGAAATCTCAACACCGGGGAGCTGTTTTTT. As protein: CASSGNLNTGELFF.

The sample holds one count of this clone. The chain recombines TRBV30 with TRBJ1-3; TRBD1 is a possible D gene (5 bases). CDR1 is GTSNPN, CDR2 SVGIG, per germline (reference sequence). This CDR3 has 15 residues. Trimming removed 2 bases from V and 4 bases from J, with 15 bases in between. Here the CDR3 DNA reads TGTGCCTGGAGTCGGTCTCTAGGGGCAGGAAACACCATATATTTT. This encodes CAWSRSLGAGNTIYF.

V and J are TRBV27 and TRBJ2-1; TRBD2 aligns across 7 bases. V trimming: 7 bases; J trimming: 10 bases; junction bases outside the gene matches: 7. Germline V CDR1 and CDR2: MNHEY, SMNVEV (reference sequence). The CDR3 spans 12 residues. In nucleotides, the CDR3 is TGTGCCAGCATCGGGGGGAGTGGGGAGCAGTTCTTC. Its translation is CASIGGSGEQFF.

V and J are TRBV5-1 and TRBJ2-7, with 9 positions matching TRBD1. Per the germline V gene, CDR1 is SGHRS and CDR2 is YFSETQ. V dropped 0 bases and J dropped 5; count of bases not matched to a gene: 3. This CDR3 has 14 residues. The CDR3 coding sequence is TGCGCCAGCAGCTTGGGACAGGGGGTCCACGAGCAGTACTTC. Translating gives CASSLGQGVHEQYF. The full variable domain, completed using reference TRBV5-1 and TRBJ2-7, is KAGVTQTPRYLIKTRGQQVTLSCSPISGHRSVSWYQQTPGQGLQFLFEYFSETQRNKGNFPGRFSGRQFSNSRSEMNVSTLELGDSALYLCASSLGQGVHEQYFGPGTRLTVT.

The rearrangement links TRBV18 to TRBJ2-5; TRBD2 agrees at 15 bases. The CDR3 runs to 16 residues. Germline V gives CDR1 KGHSH, CDR2 LQKENI. V was clipped by 6 bases and J by 3 bases; unmatched bases: 5. The CDR3 sequence is CASSRTSGRAEETQYF. The CDR3 DNA reads TGTGCCAGCTCGCGGACTAGCGGGAGGGCCGAAGAGACCCAGTACTTC. Full variable domain (rest looked up from reference TRBV18 and TRBJ2-5): NAGVMQNPRHLVRRRGQEARLRCSPMKGHSHVYWYRQLPEEGLKFMVYLQKENIIDESGMPKERFSAEFPKEGPSILRIQQVVRGDSAAYFCASSRTSGRAEETQYFGPGTRLLVL.

A single count supports this clone. The gene calls are TRBV2 and TRBJ2-2; 10 nucleotides agree with TRBD2. CDR1 and CDR2 from the germline V gene are SNHLY and FYNNEI. With V trimmed by 6 bases and J by 0 bases, 1 base remained unmatched. The CDR3 length is 15 residues. The CDR3 DNA follows: TGTGCCAGCAGGACTAGCGGGCCGAACACCGGGGAGCTGTTTTTT. This sequence encodes CASRTSGPNTGELFF.

This chain connects TRBV11-2 to TRBJ2-2, with D perhaps assigned TRBD1 or TRBD2 (5 bases each). V was shortened by 4 bases and J by 7 bases, with 13 bases between the two germline ends. Per germline, CDR1 SGHAT and CDR2 FQNNGV. The CDR3 length is 14 residues. As DNA, the CDR3 is TGTGCCAGCAGCTCCTATCGGGGCATCGGGGAGCTGTTTTTT. Residues: CASSSYRGIGELFF.

The chain has TRBV5-8 and TRBJ1-5; TRBD1 agrees at 8 bases. The CDR3 loop spans 15 amino acids. V was clipped by 6 bases and J by 2 bases; unmatched bases: 7. Germline-derived CDR1 and CDR2 are SGHTS and YDEGEE. The CDR3 loop reads CASTQGARGNQPQHF. The DNA for the CDR3 is TGTGCCAGCACCCAGGGGGCTCGGGGCAATCAGCCCCAGCATTTT.

Written as DNA, the CDR3 is TGTGCCAGCAGACCCGGACAGCTCAATCAGCCCCAGCATTTT. Translating it yields CASRPGQLNQPQHF. V is TRBV6-5 and J is TRBJ1-5; D is perhaps TRBD1 (6 bases). Between the trimmed V and J ends, which lost 6 bases and 3 bases, there was a span of 12 bases. This CDR3 contains 14 residues. Per the germline V gene, CDR1 is MNHEY and CDR2 is SVGAGI.

This clone has only a few counts. The rearrangement uses TRBV4-1 and TRBJ1-5; TRBD1 aligns across 9 bases. The germline V gene has CDR1 MGHRA and CDR2 YSYEKL. The junction had 7 bases not matched to a gene; V was cut back by 0 bases and J by 7 bases. The CDR3 consists of 16 residues. Here the CDR3 DNA reads TGCGCCAGCAGCCAAGACGGGGGGACAGGGTTACAGCCCCAGCATTTT. It encodes CASSQDGGTGLQPQHF.

The chain employs TRBV7-8 and TRBJ2-7, with D perhaps matching TRBD1 (5 bases). Trimming took off 4 bases at V and 0 bases at J, with 16 bases between the two ends. Germline-derived CDR1 and CDR2 are SGHVS and FQNEAQ. This CDR3 region has 16 residues. The CDR3, as DNA: TGTGCCAGCAGCTCAAGGATGCAGGGCCTCTCCTACGAGCAGTACTTC. It encodes CASSSRMQGLSYEQYF.

This sequence joins TRBV14 and TRBJ2-1, with 7 bases aligning to TRBD1. Germline CDR1 and CDR2: SGHDN and FVKESK. After removal of 6 bases from V and 9 bases from J, the junction contained 14 bases not matched to a gene. The CDR3 runs 15 residues. CDR3 region: CASSSLLRGPSEQFF. CDR3 nucleotides: TGTGCCAGCAGTTCCTTATTAAGGGGGCCTAGTGAGCAGTTCTTC.

DNA for the CDR3: TGCGCCAGCAGTCAATCCGGGACTAGCGGGAGGGCCTACAATGAGCAGTTCTTC. Amino acids: CASSQSGTSGRAYNEQFF. This chain joins TRBV23-1 and TRBJ2-1, with TRBD2 identical over 16 bases. TRBV23-1 is an ORF, with its function uncertain. The CDR3 runs 18 residues. J was trimmed by 2 bases and V by 0 bases; bases with no gene match: 1.

The rearrangement links TRBV19 to TRBJ2-3; perhaps D is TRBD1 or TRBD2 (5 bases each). The V end lost 1 base, the J end lost 2 bases, and 10 bases lay between the germline ends. The CDR3 covers 15 residues. CDR1 is LNHDA and CDR2 is SQIVND in the germline V gene (reference sequence). The CDR3 loop is CASSIARGPTDTQYF. In DNA form, the CDR3 reads TGTGCCAGTAGTATAGCCCGGGGACCCACAGATACGCAGTATTTT. Based on the CDR3 plus reference TRBV19 and TRBJ2-3, the full variable domain is DGGITQSPKYLFRKEGQNVTLSCEQNLNHDAMYWYRQDPGQGLRLIYYSQIVNDFQKGDIAEGYSVSREKKESFPLTVTSAQKNPTAFYLCASSIARGPTDTQYFGPGTRLTVL.